A selection of T cell receptor beta chains follows, all from one sample in a study of regulatory T cells in long-lasting Graves disease. TCRdb passed the multiplex PCR reads through MiXCR, listing each CDR3 protein once. In the table there are about 400,000 distinct CDR3 sequences, about 16% of which are singletons. Sample: peripheral blood mononuclear cells (PBMCs), taken at new diagnosis, from a patient treated with antithyroid drugs. Receptor source: a female donor with Graves disease. Each CDR3 is given with its conserved first and last residue. The order of the fields is clone size, D gene, J gene, CDR3 length, V gene, CDR3 protein, CDR3 DNA. The D gene is left open where the match is weak. Clone size appears in some rows only: once, few, many, or a class for an expanded clone.

many,.,TRBJ1-6,14,TRBV5-4,CASSTPDSNSPLHF,TGTGCCAGCAGCACCCCCGACAGTAATTCACCCCTCCACTTT
.,.,TRBJ1-1,17,TRBV18,CASSPVAGDMGNTEAFF,TGTGCCAGCTCACCCGTGGCAGGGGACATGGGAAACACTGAAGCTTTCTTT
.,TRBD1,TRBJ1-4,15,TRBV14,CASSQGDRGFEKLFF,TGTGCCAGCAGCCAAGGGGACAGGGGATTTGAAAAACTGTTTTTT
many,.,TRBJ2-1,15,TRBV27,CASSLAGVEGNEQFF,TGTGCCAGCAGTTTAGCCGGGGTCGAGGGCAATGAGCAGTTCTTC
many,.,TRBJ2-3,16,TRBV7-9,CASSHQRERGRDTQYF,TGTGCCAGCAGCCATCAGCGGGAAAGGGGGCGCGATACGCAGTATTTT
.,.,TRBJ1-2,14,TRBV18,CASSPFGGLRGYTF,TGTGCCAGCTCACCTTTCGGGGGCCTTAGGGGCTACACCTTC
many,.,TRBJ2-1,12,TRBV6-1,CASATGYNEQFF,TGTGCCAGTGCAACAGGGTACAATGAGCAGTTCTTC
many,.,TRBJ1-2,13,TRBV15,CATSRAGWGDYTF,TGTGCCACCAGCAGAGCAGGGTGGGGAGACTACACCTTC
many,TRBD1,TRBJ1-4,16,TRBV7-2,CASSIGTATTNEKLFF,TGTGCCAGCAGCATCGGGACAGCCACAACTAATGAAAAACTGTTTTTT
few,TRBD1,TRBJ2-1,17,TRBV4-1,CASSQESGGFPYNEQFF,TGCGCCAGCAGCCAAGAGTCAGGGGGATTCCCCTACAATGAGCAGTTCTTC
many,.,TRBJ1-5,14,TRBV2,CASSESGVNQPQHF,TGCGCCAGCAGTGAATCAGGGGTGAATCAGCCCCAGCATTTT
few,.,TRBJ2-2,16,TRBV9,CASSLPRGGNTGELFF,TGTGCCAGCAGCCTCCCCCGTGGAGGGAACACCGGGGAGCTGTTTTTT
few,.,TRBJ2-5,13,TRBV9,CASSVGSLETQYF,TGTGCCAGCAGCGTAGGCTCCTTGGAGACCCAGTACTTC
many,TRBD1,TRBJ1-6,14,TRBV27,CASTIGQGNSPLHF,TGTGCCAGCACCATTGGACAGGGGAATTCACCCCTCCACTTT
many,.,TRBJ2-1,13,TRBV6-1,CASTDPSGNEQFF,TGTGCCAGCACTGACCCGTCTGGGAATGAGCAGTTCTTC
.,TRBD2,TRBJ2-2,14,TRBV7-9,CASSLERGTGELFF,TGTGCCAGCAGCTTAGAGCGGGGCACCGGGGAGCTGTTTTTT
many,TRBD1,TRBJ1-3,14,TRBV5-5,CASSQRQGGNTIYF,TGTGCCAGCAGCCAACGACAGGGAGGAAACACCATATATTTT
many,.,TRBJ2-5,15,TRBV7-9,CASSPPTGAGRTQYF,TGTGCCAGCAGCCCCCCAACGGGGGCGGGAAGGACCCAGTACTTC
many,.,TRBJ1-3,19,TRBV7-6,CASSLALGRGKRSGNTIYF,TGTGCCAGCAGCTTAGCGCTGGGTCGGGGGAAACGGTCTGGAAACACCATATATTTT